One sample yielded the 5 T cell receptor beta chains listed below, sequenced in a study of cytomegalovirus exposure and HLA in healthy donors. PCR amplification relied on 60 Vbeta primers (plus 13 Jbeta primers). The protocol was immunoSEQ multiplex PCR, while the TCRdb copy is restricted to in-frame clones and leaves out a portion. The specimen's table records about 160,000 clones. Sequenced material: PBMCs. These receptors came from a woman aged 55 to 70 in good health and CMV-seronegative.

The J gene is TRBJ1-1, the V gene TRBV6-1; D not resolved. Per the germline V gene, CDR1 is MNHNS and CDR2 is SASEGT. The CDR3 consists of 13 residues. Trimming took 1 base from V and 11 from J, leaving 14 bases between them. CDR3 sequence: CASSEDEGLTAFF. CDR3 nucleotides: TGTGCCAGCAGTGAAGATGAGGGTTTAACGGCTTTCTTT.

V gene TRBV25-1 combines with J gene TRBJ1-6; tentatively, D is TRBD1 (6 bases). CDR1 and CDR2 (germline): MGHDK, SYGVNS. The ends were cut back, 6 bases at V and 7 bases at J, with 16 bases in the middle. CDR3 length: 15 residues. CDR3 loop: CASRGGEGPNSPLHF. In nucleotides, the CDR3 is TGTGCCAGCAGAGGGGGGGAAGGGCCAAATTCACCCCTCCACTTT.

The chain couples TRBV7-8 to TRBJ2-7, with 8 bases identical to TRBD2. From germline, CDR1 is SGHVS and CDR2 FQNEAQ. The junction had 1 base not matched to a gene; V was cut back by 1 base and J by 2 bases. The CDR3 covers 14 residues. The CDR3 DNA follows: TGTGCCAGCAGCTTAGTAGCGGGGACCTACGAGCAGTACTTC. It specifies CASSLVAGTYEQYF.

DNA of the CDR3: TGCGCCAGCAGCTTGGAAGCCATGAACACTGAAGCTTTCTTT. It codes for CASSLEAMNTEAFF. V gene TRBV5-1 combines with J gene TRBJ1-1, with D unclear. The V end was cut by 0 bases, the J end by 0 bases, with 6 bases between. Germline lookup yields CDR1 SGHRS and CDR2 YFSETQ. The CDR3 contains 14 residues.

V usage is TRBV11-3 and J usage is TRBJ2-1; a weak D match, TRBD2 (6 bases). This CDR3 has 16 amino acids. Germline CDR1 reads SGHNT; CDR2 reads YENEEA. V was cut by 5 bases and J by 0 bases, with 14 bases left in between. Written as DNA, the CDR3 is TGTGCCAGCAGCCCCCGGGACTCCTACTCCTACAATGAGCAGTTCTTC. Its protein is CASSPRDSYSYNEQFF.